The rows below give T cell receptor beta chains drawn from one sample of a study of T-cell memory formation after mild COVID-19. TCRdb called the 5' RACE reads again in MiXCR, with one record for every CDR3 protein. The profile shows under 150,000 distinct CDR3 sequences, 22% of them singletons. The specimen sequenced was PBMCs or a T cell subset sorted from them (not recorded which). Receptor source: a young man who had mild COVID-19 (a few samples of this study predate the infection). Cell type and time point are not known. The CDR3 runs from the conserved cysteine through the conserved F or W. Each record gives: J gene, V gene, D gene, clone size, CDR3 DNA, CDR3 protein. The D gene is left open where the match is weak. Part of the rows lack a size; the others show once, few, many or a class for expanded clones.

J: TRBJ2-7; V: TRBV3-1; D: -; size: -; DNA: TGTGCCAGCAGCCTTCTCGGGACACAGTACTTC; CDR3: CASSLLGTQYF
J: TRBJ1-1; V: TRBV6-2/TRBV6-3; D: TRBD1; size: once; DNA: TGTGCCAGCAGTTACGCAGGGGGTCTCACTGAAGCTTTCTTT; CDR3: CASSYAGGLTEAFF
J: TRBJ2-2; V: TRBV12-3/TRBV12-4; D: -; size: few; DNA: TGTGCCAGCAGTTGGACCTGGAGGGTCGGGGAGCTGTTTTTT; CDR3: CASSWTWRVGELFF
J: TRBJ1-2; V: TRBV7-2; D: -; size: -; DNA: TGTGCCAGCAGCTCCTGGTCCGGGACAAACTATGGCTACACCTTC; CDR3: CASSSWSGTNYGYTF
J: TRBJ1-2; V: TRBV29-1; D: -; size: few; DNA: TGCAGCGTTGAAGAAGTTCTTCCTTATAACTATGGCTACACCTTC; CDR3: CSVEEVLPYNYGYTF
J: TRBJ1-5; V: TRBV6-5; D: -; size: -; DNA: TGTGCCAGCAGACCATCGATTGGGGGTCAGCCCCAGCATTTT; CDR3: CASRPSIGGQPQHF
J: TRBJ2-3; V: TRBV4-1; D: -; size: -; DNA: TGCGCCAGCAGCAACTGGGGGTTGGCCCGCACAGATACGCAGTATTTT; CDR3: CASSNWGLARTDTQYF
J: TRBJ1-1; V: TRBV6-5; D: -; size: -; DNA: TGTGCCAGCAGTTACTCTCAGGGGTTGGTGGCTTTCTTT; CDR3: CASSYSQGLVAFF
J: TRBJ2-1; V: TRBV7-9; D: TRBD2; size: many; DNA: TGTGCCAGCAGCGGGGGACTAGCGGGGGCCACCTACAATGAGCAGTTCTTC; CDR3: CASSGGLAGATYNEQFF
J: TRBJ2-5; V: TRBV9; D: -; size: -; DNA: TGTGCCAGCAGCGTAGGGTCTGTGGGGCTCGAGACCCAGTACTTC; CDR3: CASSVGSVGLETQYF
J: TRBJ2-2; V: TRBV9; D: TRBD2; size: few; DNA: TGTGCCAGCAGCCCTCGGCTAGCGGGGGGGCAGAACACCGGGGAGCTGTTTTTT; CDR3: CASSPRLAGGQNTGELFF
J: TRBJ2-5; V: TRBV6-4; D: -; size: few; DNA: TGTGCCAGCAGTGAGAGTTTTGGGGCCGGGGAGACCCAGTACTTC; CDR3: CASSESFGAGETQYF
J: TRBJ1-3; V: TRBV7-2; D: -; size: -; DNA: TGTGCCAGCAGCCCGAGTTGGAGGGGCAGGGGAAACACCATATATTTT; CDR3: CASSPSWRGRGNTIYF
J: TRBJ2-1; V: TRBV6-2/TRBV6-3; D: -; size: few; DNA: TGTGCCAGCAGTTACGGGGTGTTGGATGAGCAGTTCTTC; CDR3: CASSYGVLDEQFF
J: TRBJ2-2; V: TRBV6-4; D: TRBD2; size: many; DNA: TGTGCCAGCAGTGACTCGACTAGCGCCGGGGAGCTGTTTTTT; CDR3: CASSDSTSAGELFF
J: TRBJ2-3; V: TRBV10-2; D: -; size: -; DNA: TGCGCCAGCAGTGCAAGCAGAACAGATACGCAGTATTTT; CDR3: CASSASRTDTQYF
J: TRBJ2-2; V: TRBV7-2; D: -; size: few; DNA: TGTGCCAGCAGCTTAGGCGCACCTAGTCTTAACACCGGGGAGCTGTTTTTT; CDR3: CASSLGAPSLNTGELFF
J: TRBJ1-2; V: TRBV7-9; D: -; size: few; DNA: TGTGCCAGCAGCCAAGGTTTTGGGTATGGCTACACCTTC; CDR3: CASSQGFGYGYTF
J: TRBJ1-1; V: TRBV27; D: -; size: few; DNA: TGTGCCAGCAGTTTTCTGAACCGACCGAACACTGAAGCTTTCTTT; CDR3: CASSFLNRPNTEAFF
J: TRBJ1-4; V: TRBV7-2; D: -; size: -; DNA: TGTGCCAGCAGCCCAAGACACTTGGATGAAAAACTGTTTTTT; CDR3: CASSPRHLDEKLFF
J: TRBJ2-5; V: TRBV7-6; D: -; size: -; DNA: TGTGCCAGCAGCTCCCGCCTGGGCGAGACCCAGTACTTC; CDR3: CASSSRLGETQYF
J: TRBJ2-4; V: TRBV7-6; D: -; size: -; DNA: TGTGCCAGCAGGGTCGGGAGCTCCAAAAACATTCAGTACTTC; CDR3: CASRVGSSKNIQYF
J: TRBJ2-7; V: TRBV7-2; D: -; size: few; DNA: TGTGCCAGCAGCTGGGGGGTTTACGAGCAGTACTTC; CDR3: CASSWGVYEQYF
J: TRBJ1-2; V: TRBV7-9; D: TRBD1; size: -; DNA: TGTGCCAGCAGCCGAAAAAGACCCGGGACAGGGGGGCGCCGGAACTATGGCTACACCTTC; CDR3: CASSRKRPGTGGRRNYGYTF
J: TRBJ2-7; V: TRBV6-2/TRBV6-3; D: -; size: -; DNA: TGTGCCAGCAGTTACGGGCGGGGCTACGAGCAGTACTTC; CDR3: CASSYGRGYEQYF
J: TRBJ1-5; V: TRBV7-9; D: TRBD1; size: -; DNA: TGTGCCAGCAGCTTCGACAGGGAGAGCAATCAGCCCCAGCATTTT; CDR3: CASSFDRESNQPQHF
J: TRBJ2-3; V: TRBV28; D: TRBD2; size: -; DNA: TGTGCCAGCAGTTACGGGACTAGAGGAGATACGCAGTATTTT; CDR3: CASSYGTRGDTQYF
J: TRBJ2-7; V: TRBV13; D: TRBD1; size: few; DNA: TGTGCCAGCAGCTTAAGGGGACAGACCCCTGAAGAGCAGTACTTC; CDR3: CASSLRGQTPEEQYF
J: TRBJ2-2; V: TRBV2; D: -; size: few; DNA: TGTGCCAGCAGGCAGCGTTTGGGTAGGAACACCGGGGAGCTGTTTTTT; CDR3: CASRQRLGRNTGELFF
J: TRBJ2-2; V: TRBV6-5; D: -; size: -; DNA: TGTGCCAGCAGTATTTCAGGAGCCGGGGAGCTGTTTTTT; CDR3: CASSISGAGELFF
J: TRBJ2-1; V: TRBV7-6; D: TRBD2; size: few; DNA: TGTGCCAGCAGCTTAAACGGGGGGGATTCTAGAAATGAGCAGTTCTTC; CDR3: CASSLNGGDSRNEQFF
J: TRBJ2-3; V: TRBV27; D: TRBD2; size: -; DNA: TGTGCCAGCCATGACCGGCTAGCGGGGGGGGCTACGCAGTATTTT; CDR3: CASHDRLAGGATQYF
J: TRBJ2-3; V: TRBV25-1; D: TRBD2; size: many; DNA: TGTGCCAGCAGTGAATCACGGCGGGGGGTAACAGATACGCAGTATTTT; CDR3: CASSESRRGVTDTQYF
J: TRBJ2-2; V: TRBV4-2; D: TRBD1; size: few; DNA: TGTGCCAGCAGCCAGTACCACAGGGGCACCGGGGAGCTGTTTTTT; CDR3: CASSQYHRGTGELFF
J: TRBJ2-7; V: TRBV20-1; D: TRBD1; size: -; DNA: TGCAGTGCTAGGGACCACAGGGGTCCGGGGTACGAGCAGTACTTC; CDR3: CSARDHRGPGYEQYF
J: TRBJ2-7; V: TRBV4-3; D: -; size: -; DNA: TGCGCCAGCAGCCAGGCACCCCCCGGGGAATCCTACGAGCAGTACTTC; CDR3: CASSQAPPGESYEQYF
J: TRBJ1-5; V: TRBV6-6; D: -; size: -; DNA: TGTGCCAGCAGTTACTCGAGCGTATTTCAGCCCCAGCATTTT; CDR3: CASSYSSVFQPQHF
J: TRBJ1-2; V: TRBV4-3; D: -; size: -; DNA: TGCGCCAGCAGCCAAGGAATATCGGCAGACGTCTATGGCTACACCTTC; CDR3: CASSQGISADVYGYTF
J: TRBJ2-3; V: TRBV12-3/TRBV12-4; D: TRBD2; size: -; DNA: TGTGCCAGCACCCCGGGACTAGAGGTGGCAGATACGCAGTATTTT; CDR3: CASTPGLEVADTQYF
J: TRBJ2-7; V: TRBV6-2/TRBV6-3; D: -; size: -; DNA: TGTGCCTCCACGGGATCGCGCCCCTACGAGCAGTACTTC; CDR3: CASTGSRPYEQYF
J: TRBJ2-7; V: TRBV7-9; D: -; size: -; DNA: TGTGCCAGCAGCTGGACAGTAACTTACGAGCAGTACTTC; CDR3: CASSWTVTYEQYF
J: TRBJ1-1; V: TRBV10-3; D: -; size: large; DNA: TGTGCCATCAGTGAGTCACGGAGGTTCACTGAAGCTTTCTTT; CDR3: CAISESRRFTEAFF
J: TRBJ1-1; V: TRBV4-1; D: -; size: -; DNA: TGCGCCAGCAGCCAAGATTCTGGGGGAAGGAACACTGAAGCTTTCTTT; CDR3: CASSQDSGGRNTEAFF
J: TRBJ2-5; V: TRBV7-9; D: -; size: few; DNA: TGTGCCAGCAGCGAACAGGGAACCCAAGAGACCCAGTACTTC; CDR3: CASSEQGTQETQYF
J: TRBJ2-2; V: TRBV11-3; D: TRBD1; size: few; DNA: TGTGCCACACGCCCGGGACAGGGGGCTAACACCGGGGAGCTGTTTTTT; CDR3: CATRPGQGANTGELFF
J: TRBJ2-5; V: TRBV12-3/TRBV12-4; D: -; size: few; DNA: TGTGCCAGCAGTTCCCCTGGAGGGGCCCTCAAGGAGACCCAGTACTTC; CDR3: CASSSPGGALKETQYF
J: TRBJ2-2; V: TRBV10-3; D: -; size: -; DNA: TGTGCCAAAAAACACCCCGCGGGGACCGGGGAGCTGTTTTTT; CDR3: CAKKHPAGTGELFF
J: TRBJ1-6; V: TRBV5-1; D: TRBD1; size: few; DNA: TGCGCCAGCGTTCCCGGGACAGGGAATTCACCCCTCCACTTT; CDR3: CASVPGTGNSPLHF
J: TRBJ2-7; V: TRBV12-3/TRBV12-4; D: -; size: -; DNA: TGTGCCAGCAGTGATACAGGTTCCACCTACGAGCAGTACTTC; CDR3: CASSDTGSTYEQYF
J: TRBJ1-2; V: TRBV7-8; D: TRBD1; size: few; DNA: TGTGCCAGCAGCTACCGGACAGGGGGTGTTGGCTACACCTTC; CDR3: CASSYRTGGVGYTF
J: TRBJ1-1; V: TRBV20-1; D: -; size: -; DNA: TGCAGTGCTTTGGGAGCAAGTGAAGCTTTCTTT; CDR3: CSALGASEAFF